This paragraph reports one T cell receptor beta chain. The authors diagnosed from clinical symptoms, serum thyroxine, TRAb, thyroid ultrasound and orbital computed tomography. The CDR3 sequence is 16 residues long. The V end lost 0 bases, the J end lost 6 bases, and 14 bases lay between the germline ends. From germline, CDR1 is ENHRY and CDR2 SYGVKD. The data belong to a study of Graves' ophthalmopathy and Graves' hyperthyroidism. RNA transcripts provided the template for amplifying TCR beta CDR3 regions. An opening RT-PCR round employed HTBI primers and preceded a second-round multiplex PCR. MiXCR was run by TCRdb on the multiplex PCR reads, yielding one entry per CDR3 protein. The data show some 750,000 distinct CDR3 sequences, with around 40% seen just once and 44% held by the top ten.

This chain connects TRBV10-3 to TRBJ1-4; D unclear. Source material: peripheral blood. This sequence originates from an adult man with Graves' ophthalmopathy. This chain's CDR3 is CAISESASGMHEKLFF. DNA for the CDR3: TGTGCCATCAGTGAGTCGGCTAGCGGGATGCATGAAAAACTGTTTTTT.